This TCR beta chain was found in a study of blood T cell repertoires in COVID-19. The assay was immunoSEQ multiplex PCR, and TCRdb's table has in-frame clones only and misses some. The top ten hold 0.99% of the sample, which has a few hundred thousand clones, 88% seen once. CDR3 length equals 17 residues. The germline CDR1 and CDR2 sequences are SEHNR and FQNEAQ (reference sequence). Trimming removed 5 bases at V and 2 bases at J, with 21 bases between. Sample: peripheral blood. The chain has TRBV7-9 and TRBJ1-1; weak D call: TRBD1 (6 bases). The clonotype was recovered from a woman aged 40 to 50 who had recovered from COVID-19. The CDR3 here is CASSTRGQTGGNTEAFF. CDR3 nucleotides: TGTGCCAGCAGCACGAGGGGCCAGACAGGAGGCAACACTGAAGCTTTCTTT.